A single TCR beta chain is shown here with its context. The assay was immunoSEQ multiplex PCR, and TCRdb's table has in-frame clones only and misses some. The profile shows hundreds of thousands of clones, approximately 79% of them singletons. The record originates from a study of shared clonotypes between healthy human individuals. This receptor was obtained from a woman aged 25 to 45 in good health. Sequenced sample: memory CD4+ T cells sorted from blood. Subset noted: CD45RA-negative fraction.

The CDR3 DNA reads TGCAGCGTTGAGGGGGTGACAGGGGATAATGAAAAACTGTTTTTT. Its protein is CSVEGVTGDNEKLFF. J is TRBJ1-4 and V is TRBV29-1; TRBD1 matches at 8 bases. The J segment lost 4 bases and the V segment lost 3 bases, leaving 7 bases of the junction unmatched. This CDR3 region has 15 residues. CDR1 SQVTM and CDR2 ANQGSEA come from the germline V gene.